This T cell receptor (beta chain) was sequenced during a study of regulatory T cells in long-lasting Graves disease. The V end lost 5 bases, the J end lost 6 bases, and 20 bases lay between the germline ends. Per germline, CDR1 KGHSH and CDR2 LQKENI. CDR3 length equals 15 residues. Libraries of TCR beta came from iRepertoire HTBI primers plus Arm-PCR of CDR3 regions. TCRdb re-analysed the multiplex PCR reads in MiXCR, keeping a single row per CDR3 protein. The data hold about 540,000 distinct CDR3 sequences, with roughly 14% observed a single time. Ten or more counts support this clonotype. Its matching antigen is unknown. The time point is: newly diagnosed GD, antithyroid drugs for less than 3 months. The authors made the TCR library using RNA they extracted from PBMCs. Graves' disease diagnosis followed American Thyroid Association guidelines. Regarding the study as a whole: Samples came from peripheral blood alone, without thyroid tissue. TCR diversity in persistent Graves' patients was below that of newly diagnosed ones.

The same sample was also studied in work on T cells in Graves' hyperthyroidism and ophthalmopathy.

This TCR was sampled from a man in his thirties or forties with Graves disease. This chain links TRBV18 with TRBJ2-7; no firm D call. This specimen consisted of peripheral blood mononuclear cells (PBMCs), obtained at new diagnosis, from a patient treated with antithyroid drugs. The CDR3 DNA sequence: TGTGCCAGCTCAACTGATGCGGCGAGCCTTGGCGAGCAGTACTTC. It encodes CASSTDAASLGEQYF.